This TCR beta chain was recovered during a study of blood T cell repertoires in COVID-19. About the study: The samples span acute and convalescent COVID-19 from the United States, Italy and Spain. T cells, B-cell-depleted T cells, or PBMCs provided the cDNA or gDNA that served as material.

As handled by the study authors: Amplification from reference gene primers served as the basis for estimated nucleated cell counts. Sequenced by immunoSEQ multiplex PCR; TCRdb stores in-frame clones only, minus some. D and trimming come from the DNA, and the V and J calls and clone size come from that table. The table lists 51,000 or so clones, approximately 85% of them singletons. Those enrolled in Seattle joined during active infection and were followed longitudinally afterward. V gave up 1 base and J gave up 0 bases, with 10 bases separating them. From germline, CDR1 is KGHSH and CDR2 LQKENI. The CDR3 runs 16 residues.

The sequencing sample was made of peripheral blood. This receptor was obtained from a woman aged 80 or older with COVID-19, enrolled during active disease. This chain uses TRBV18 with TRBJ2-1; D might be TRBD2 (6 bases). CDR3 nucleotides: TGTGCCAGCTCACCACTAGCGGTGCCCTCCTACAATGAGCAGTTCTTC. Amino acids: CASSPLAVPSYNEQFF.